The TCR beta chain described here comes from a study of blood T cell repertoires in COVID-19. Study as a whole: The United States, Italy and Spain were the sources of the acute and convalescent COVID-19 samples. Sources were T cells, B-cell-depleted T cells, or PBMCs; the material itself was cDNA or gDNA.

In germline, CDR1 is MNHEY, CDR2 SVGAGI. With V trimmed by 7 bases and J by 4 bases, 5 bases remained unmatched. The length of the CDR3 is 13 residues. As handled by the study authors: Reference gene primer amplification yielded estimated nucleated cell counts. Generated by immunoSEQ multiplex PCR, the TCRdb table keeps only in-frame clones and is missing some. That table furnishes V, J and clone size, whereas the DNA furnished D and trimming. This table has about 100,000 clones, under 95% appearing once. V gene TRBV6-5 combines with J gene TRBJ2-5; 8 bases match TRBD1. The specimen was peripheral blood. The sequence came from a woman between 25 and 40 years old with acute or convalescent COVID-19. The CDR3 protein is CASTATGAETQYF. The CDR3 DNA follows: TGTGCCAGCACCGCGACAGGGGCAGAGACCCAGTACTTC.